Included here is one T cell receptor (beta chain) sequence, with context. This record belongs to a study of blood T cell repertoires in COVID-19. Germline loops: CDR1 MNHEY, CDR2 SVGAGI. V lost 7 bases to trimming and J lost 0 bases; unmatched junction nucleotides: 9. This CDR3 is 15 amino acids long. Using immunoSEQ multiplex PCR, the repertoire was profiled, and TCRdb retains in-frame clones only, with some absent. The table records about 300,000 clones, 89% of them present only once. The clonotype originates from a man aged 18 to 30 who had recovered from COVID-19. The sample taken for sequencing was peripheral blood. The chain is built from TRBV6-5 and TRBJ2-7; TRBD1 agrees at 7 bases. The DNA of the CDR3 is TGTGCCAGCAAATTGCACAGGGGAATCTCCTACGAGCAGTACTTC. Translated: CASKLHRGISYEQYF.